Listed below are T cell receptor beta chains from one sample, sequenced in a study of T cell repertoires in cytomegalovirus infection. TCRdb redid the calling of the reads with MiXCR, one entry per CDR3 protein. This table has about 230,000 distinct CDR3 sequences, approximately 24% appearing once. The material sequenced was CD8+ T cells from PBMCs. These TCRs come from a human donor in good health (CMV status not recorded). Some clones in this sample may be carry-over from other donors' samples. Each CDR3 is given with its conserved first and last residue. The order of the fields is J gene, clone size, D gene, V gene, CDR3 DNA, CDR3 protein. D genes are given only for firm matches. Rows give clone size only sometimes, using once, few, many, or a class for an expanded clone.

J gene: TRBJ2-7; clone size: many; D gene: .; V gene: TRBV7-9; CDR3 DNA: TGTGCCAGCAGCCCCGCGGGCTCCTACGAGCAGTACTTC; CDR3 protein: CASSPAGSYEQYF
J gene: TRBJ2-5; clone size: few; D gene: TRBD2; V gene: TRBV28; CDR3 DNA: TGTGCCAGCAGTTTAATACTAGCGGGAGGGGAGACCCAGTACTTC; CDR3 protein: CASSLILAGGETQYF
J gene: TRBJ1-6; clone size: .; D gene: .; V gene: TRBV5-1; CDR3 DNA: TGCGTCAGCAGCTCGGCAAATTCACCCCTCCACTTT; CDR3 protein: CVSSSANSPLHF
J gene: TRBJ2-7; clone size: many; D gene: TRBD2; V gene: TRBV7-6; CDR3 DNA: TGTGCCAGCAGCTTAAGGTCCAGCGGGGGTTACGAGCAGTACTTC; CDR3 protein: CASSLRSSGGYEQYF
J gene: TRBJ1-3; clone size: few; D gene: .; V gene: TRBV10-3; CDR3 DNA: TGTGCCATCAGTGCCCGGGGGCTCGGAAACACCATATATTTT; CDR3 protein: CAISARGLGNTIYF
J gene: TRBJ1-2; clone size: .; D gene: .; V gene: TRBV9; CDR3 DNA: TGTGCCAGCAGCCCCGGGGTCAGCTATGGCTACACCTTC; CDR3 protein: CASSPGVSYGYTF
J gene: TRBJ2-1; clone size: few; D gene: .; V gene: TRBV28; CDR3 DNA: TGTGCCAGCAGACCTGGACAAAACTGGGGGAATGAGCAGTTCTTC; CDR3 protein: CASRPGQNWGNEQFF
J gene: TRBJ2-5; clone size: few; D gene: .; V gene: TRBV20-1; CDR3 DNA: TGCAGTGCTAGGATCGCATTCCAAGAGACCCAGTACTTC; CDR3 protein: CSARIAFQETQYF
J gene: TRBJ2-7; clone size: many; D gene: TRBD2; V gene: TRBV7-9; CDR3 DNA: TGTGCCAGCAGCCCAGCCGCTGGCACGGGAGGATACGAGCAGTACTTC; CDR3 protein: CASSPAAGTGGYEQYF
J gene: TRBJ2-5; clone size: few; D gene: .; V gene: TRBV7-9; CDR3 DNA: TGTGCCAGCAGCCCGACCCTTCCGACCCAGTACTTC; CDR3 protein: CASSPTLPTQYF
J gene: TRBJ2-2; clone size: .; D gene: TRBD1; V gene: TRBV9; CDR3 DNA: TGTGCCAGCAGCGCGACACAGGGGGAGAAGGGCGGGGAGCTGTTTTTT; CDR3 protein: CASSATQGEKGGELFF
J gene: TRBJ2-7; clone size: .; D gene: .; V gene: TRBV19; CDR3 DNA: TGTGCCAGTAGTTTCGGACATGCCTACGAGCAGTACTTC; CDR3 protein: CASSFGHAYEQYF
J gene: TRBJ2-1; clone size: .; D gene: TRBD2; V gene: TRBV28; CDR3 DNA: TGTGCCAGCAGACCCGGGACTAGCGGGACCAATGAGCAGTTCTTC; CDR3 protein: CASRPGTSGTNEQFF
J gene: TRBJ2-5; clone size: few; D gene: .; V gene: TRBV6-6; CDR3 DNA: TGTGCCAGCCACGATCGCGGGGACATAGAGACCCAGTACTTC; CDR3 protein: CASHDRGDIETQYF
J gene: TRBJ1-1; clone size: .; D gene: .; V gene: TRBV29-1; CDR3 DNA: TGCAGCGTTGATGATGGGGGGATCCCTGAAGCTTTCTTT; CDR3 protein: CSVDDGGIPEAFF
J gene: TRBJ1-1; clone size: .; D gene: .; V gene: TRBV20-1; CDR3 DNA: TGCAGTGCTAGGGGGATTGGACGATCTGAAGCTTTCTTT; CDR3 protein: CSARGIGRSEAFF
J gene: TRBJ2-5; clone size: few; D gene: .; V gene: TRBV11-2; CDR3 DNA: TGTGCCAGCAGCCCCTGGGGTGGTGGCGATCAAGAGACCCAGTACTTC; CDR3 protein: CASSPWGGGDQETQYF
J gene: TRBJ2-7; clone size: many; D gene: .; V gene: TRBV6-6; CDR3 DNA: TGTGCCAGCAGCTCAACAGGGCTCTACGAGCAGTACTTC; CDR3 protein: CASSSTGLYEQYF
J gene: TRBJ1-4; clone size: few; D gene: .; V gene: TRBV28; CDR3 DNA: TGTGCCAGCAGCCTCATCGGGACTCAAGAAAAACTGTTTTTT; CDR3 protein: CASSLIGTQEKLFF
J gene: TRBJ2-1; clone size: many; D gene: .; V gene: TRBV7-9; CDR3 DNA: TGTGCCAGCAGCTTAGTTGGTGGGCTGCAGTTCTTC; CDR3 protein: CASSLVGGLQFF
J gene: TRBJ1-3; clone size: many; D gene: TRBD1; V gene: TRBV10-3; CDR3 DNA: TGTGCCATCAGTGGATCGAGGGGGCAGGAAAACACCATATATTTT; CDR3 protein: CAISGSRGQENTIYF
J gene: TRBJ2-3; clone size: few; D gene: .; V gene: TRBV20-1; CDR3 DNA: TGCAGTGCTCCCCTCCTGGTGCGGGGGCGCACAGATACGCAGTATTTT; CDR3 protein: CSAPLLVRGRTDTQYF